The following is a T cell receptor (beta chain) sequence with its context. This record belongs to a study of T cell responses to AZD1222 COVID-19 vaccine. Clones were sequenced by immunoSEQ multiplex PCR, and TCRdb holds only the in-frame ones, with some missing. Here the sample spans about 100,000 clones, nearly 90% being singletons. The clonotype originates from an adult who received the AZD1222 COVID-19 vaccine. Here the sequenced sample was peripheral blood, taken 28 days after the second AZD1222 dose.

The CDR3 DNA is TGTGCCAGCAGCTTAACGGGCCCGAGTTCTAATGAAAAACTGTTTTTT. Translating gives CASSLTGPSSNEKLFF. The chain carries TRBV7-3 and TRBJ1-4, with D unclear. Germline V gene data show CDR1 as SGHTA and CDR2 as FQGTGA. Trimming left V 0 bases short and J 3 bases short, with 11 bases between. There are 16 residues in the CDR3.